The rows below give T cell receptor beta chains drawn from one sample of a study of blood T cell repertoires in COVID-19. TCRdb's copy holds only in-frame clones and misses some; the assay was immunoSEQ multiplex PCR. This table holds roughly 480,000 clones, 89% found once. Source material: peripheral blood. The receptors were gathered from a man between 18 and 29 years old with COVID-19, enrolled during active disease. The CDR3 runs from the conserved cysteine through the conserved F or W. A D gene is named only where the DNA matches it firmly. The size entry is marked missing in some rows and otherwise reads once, few, many or a size class.

v_gene	j_gene	d_gene	abundance	CDR3aa	CDR3nt
TRBV2	TRBJ2-1	TRBD2	NA	CASSGDYYNEQFF	TGTGCCAGTAGCGGGGACTACTACAATGAGCAGTTCTTC
TRBV10-2	TRBJ2-7	NA	NA	CASGAEASSYEQYF	TGCGCCAGCGGAGCGGAGGCGAGCTCCTACGAGCAGTACTTC
TRBV28	TRBJ1-5	TRBD1	few	CATEKGGFGQPQHF	TGTGCCACCGAGAAAGGGGGCTTCGGACAGCCCCAGCATTTT
TRBV2	TRBJ2-1	TRBD2	NA	CASSAGTRILNEQFF	TGTGCCAGCAGCGCGGGGACTAGGATCCTCAATGAGCAGTTCTTC
TRBV12-3/TRBV12-4	TRBJ1-4	NA	NA	CASSWSAREKLFF	TGTGCCAGCAGTTGGTCGGCTAGGGAAAAACTGTTTTTT
TRBV5-6	TRBJ2-1	NA	NA	CASSGPGAVNEQFF	TGTGCCAGCAGCGGCCCGGGAGCGGTCAATGAGCAGTTCTTC
TRBV7-6	TRBJ2-2	TRBD2	NA	CASSLSLAGTGELFF	TGTGCCAGCAGCTTATCACTAGCGGGGACCGGGGAGCTGTTTTTT
TRBV27	TRBJ2-1	NA	NA	CASSPYSRANEQFF	TGTGCCAGCAGTCCGTACTCGCGGGCCAATGAGCAGTTCTTC
TRBV19	TRBJ1-3	NA	NA	CASSVQGSGNTIYF	TGTGCCAGCAGCGTTCAGGGCTCTGGAAACACCATATATTTT
TRBV7-9	TRBJ1-2	NA	NA	CASSPPRGPTGYGYTF	TGTGCCAGCAGCCCTCCTCGGGGACCGACAGGCTATGGCTACACCTTC
TRBV6-5	TRBJ2-1	TRBD1	once	CASSPPRTGGGEQFF	TGTGCCAGCAGTCCACCCCGGACAGGGGGCGGTGAGCAGTTCTTC
TRBV2	TRBJ2-7	TRBD1	NA	CASTDRGYEQYF	TGTGCCAGCACTGACAGGGGTTACGAGCAGTACTTC
TRBV2	TRBJ2-1	NA	NA	CASSEAGGGTAYNEQFF	TGTGCCAGCAGTGAAGCGGGTGGCGGGACAGCCTACAATGAGCAGTTCTTC
TRBV6-5	TRBJ2-5	NA	NA	CASSYTGMATRETQYF	TGTGCCAGCAGTTACACAGGGATGGCAACTAGGGAGACCCAGTACTTC
TRBV5-4	TRBJ2-7	NA	NA	CASSFGTRASYEQYF	TGTGCCAGCAGCTTTGGGACAAGGGCTTCCTACGAGCAGTACTTC
TRBV9	TRBJ2-3	NA	NA	CASSGTGTGGLSTQYF	TGTGCCAGCAGCGGGACTGGGACCGGGGGTCTTAGTACGCAGTATTTT
TRBV2	TRBJ2-7	NA	NA	CASSVRLGISYEQYF	TGTGCCAGCAGTGTCCGACTAGGCATCTCCTACGAGCAGTACTTC
TRBV20-1	TRBJ1-1	NA	NA	CSAQRGTEAFF	TGCAGTGCCCAAAGGGGGACTGAAGCTTTCTTT
TRBV6-1	TRBJ1-5	NA	few	CASSEWGPSNQPQHF	TGTGCCAGCAGTGAATGGGGCCCTAGCAATCAGCCCCAGCATTTT
TRBV3-1/TRBV3-2	TRBJ2-1	TRBD1	NA	CASSQVTGGAKDNEQFF	TGTGCCAGCAGCCAAGTCACAGGGGGCGCGAAGGACAATGAGCAGTTCTTC
TRBV5-4	TRBJ2-7	NA	NA	CASSSGTGGTSVAYEQYF	TGTGCCAGCAGTTCCGGGACAGGGGGGACTAGCGTCGCCTACGAGCAGTACTTC
TRBV4-2	TRBJ2-2	NA	NA	CASSQYTGRTGELFF	TGTGCCAGCAGCCAATATACAGGGCGGACCGGGGAGCTGTTTTTT
TRBV3-1/TRBV3-2	TRBJ2-5	NA	NA	CASSLSPRVPETQYF	TGTGCCAGCAGCCTTTCCCCTCGTGTCCCAGAGACCCAGTACTTC
TRBV7-6	TRBJ2-3	TRBD2	NA	CASSFLLAGGQGTDTQYF	TGTGCCAGCAGCTTTTTACTAGCGGGGGGGCAAGGCACAGATACGCAGTATTTT
TRBV27	TRBJ1-6	NA	NA	CASSLTGSPLHF	TGTGCCAGCAGTCTGACAGGTTCACCCCTCCACTTT
TRBV6-5	TRBJ2-3	TRBD2	NA	CASSREGTQYF	TGTGCCAGCAGCCGGGAGGGGACGCAGTATTTT
TRBV18	TRBJ1-3	NA	once	CASSTGTGNTIYF	TGTGCCAGCTCAACCGGGACAGGAAACACCATATATTTT
TRBV11-2	TRBJ2-7	NA	once	CASSLDFLSYEQYF	TGTGCCAGCAGCTTGGACTTCCTATCATACGAGCAGTACTTC